This T cell receptor beta chain is drawn from a study of cytomegalovirus exposure and HLA in healthy donors. Study findings and constraints: A list of approximately 160 TCR beta chains associated with cytomegalovirus was given. It was confirmed in vitro that a few of the CMV-associated chains were specific for CMV antigens. With high specificity and sensitivity, the classifier reportedly diagnosed cytomegalovirus status.

In regard to this clone: Its antigen is unknown.

Profiled with immunoSEQ multiplex PCR; TCRdb holds only in-frame clones, not every one. The table includes about 84,000 clones, under 95% detected once. The CDR3 consists of 16 residues. Source material: PBMCs. The chain uses TRBV12-1 and TRBJ2-3; no DNA check was done on the table's D call, TRBD2. TRBV12-1 has pseudogene status. The TCR sequence derives from a man younger than 45 in good health and CMV-seronegative. For the CDR3, the DNA is TGTGCCAGCAGCCCGAGGAGCGGGGGAAAGACAGATACGCAGTATTTT. It translates to CASSPRSGGKTDTQYF.